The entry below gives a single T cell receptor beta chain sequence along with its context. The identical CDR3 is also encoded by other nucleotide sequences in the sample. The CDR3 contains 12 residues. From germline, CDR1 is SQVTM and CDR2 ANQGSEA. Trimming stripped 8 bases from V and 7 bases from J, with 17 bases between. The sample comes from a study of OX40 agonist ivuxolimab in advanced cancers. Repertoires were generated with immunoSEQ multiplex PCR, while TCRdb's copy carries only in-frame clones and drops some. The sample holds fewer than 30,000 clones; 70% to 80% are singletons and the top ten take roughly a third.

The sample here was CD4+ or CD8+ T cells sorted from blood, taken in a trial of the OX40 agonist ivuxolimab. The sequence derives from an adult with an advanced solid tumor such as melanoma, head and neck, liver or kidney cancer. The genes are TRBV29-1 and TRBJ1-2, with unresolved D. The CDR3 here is CSPGQIGVGYTF. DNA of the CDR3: TGCAGCCCCGGTCAAATCGGAGTTGGCTACACCTTC. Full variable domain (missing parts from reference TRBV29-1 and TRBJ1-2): SAVISQKPSRDICQRGTSLTIQCQVDSQVTMMFWYRQQPGQSLTLIATANQGSEATYESGFVIDKFPISRPNLTFSTLTVSNMSPEDSSIYLCSPGQIGVGYTFGSGTRLTVV.